This T cell receptor (beta chain) was sequenced for a study of shared clonotypes between healthy human individuals. Germline assignment: CDR1 SGDLS and CDR2 YYNGEE. CDR3 length: 16 residues. Trimming removed 0 bases at V and 4 bases at J, with 14 bases between. It was across several immunoSEQ plates that each subset's genomic DNA was evenly split. Using immunoSEQ multiplex PCR, the repertoire was profiled, and TCRdb retains in-frame clones only, with some absent. Among about 690,000 clones listed, less than 95% were seen once. V usage is TRBV9 and J usage is TRBJ2-1; D tentatively reads TRBD1 or TRBD2 (6 bases each). Sequencing was performed on memory CD8+ T cells from PBMCs. The subset: CD45RO+ cells pooled with CCR7-negative TemRA cells. The receptor was isolated from a man between 18 and 29 years old in good health. Some clones in this sample may be carry-over from other donors' samples. CDR3 nucleotides: TGTGCCAGCAGCGTAGACCTGGGGGGCTCTTACAATGAGCAGTTCTTC. Translated, it gives CASSVDLGGSYNEQFF.